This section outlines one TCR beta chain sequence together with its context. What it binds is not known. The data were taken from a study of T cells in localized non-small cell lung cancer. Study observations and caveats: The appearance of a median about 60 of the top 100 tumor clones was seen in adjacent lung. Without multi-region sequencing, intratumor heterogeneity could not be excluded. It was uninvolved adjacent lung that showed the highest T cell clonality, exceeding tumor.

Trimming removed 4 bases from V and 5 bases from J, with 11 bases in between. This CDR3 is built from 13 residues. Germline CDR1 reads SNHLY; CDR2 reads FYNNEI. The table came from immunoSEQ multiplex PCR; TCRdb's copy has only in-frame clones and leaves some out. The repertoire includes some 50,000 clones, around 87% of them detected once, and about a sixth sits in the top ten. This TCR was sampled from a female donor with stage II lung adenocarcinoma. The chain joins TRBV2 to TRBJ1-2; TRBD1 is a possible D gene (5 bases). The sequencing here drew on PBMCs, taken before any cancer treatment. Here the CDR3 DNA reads TGTGCCAGCAGTGCGGGACTTGAGTATGGCTACACCTTC. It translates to CASSAGLEYGYTF.